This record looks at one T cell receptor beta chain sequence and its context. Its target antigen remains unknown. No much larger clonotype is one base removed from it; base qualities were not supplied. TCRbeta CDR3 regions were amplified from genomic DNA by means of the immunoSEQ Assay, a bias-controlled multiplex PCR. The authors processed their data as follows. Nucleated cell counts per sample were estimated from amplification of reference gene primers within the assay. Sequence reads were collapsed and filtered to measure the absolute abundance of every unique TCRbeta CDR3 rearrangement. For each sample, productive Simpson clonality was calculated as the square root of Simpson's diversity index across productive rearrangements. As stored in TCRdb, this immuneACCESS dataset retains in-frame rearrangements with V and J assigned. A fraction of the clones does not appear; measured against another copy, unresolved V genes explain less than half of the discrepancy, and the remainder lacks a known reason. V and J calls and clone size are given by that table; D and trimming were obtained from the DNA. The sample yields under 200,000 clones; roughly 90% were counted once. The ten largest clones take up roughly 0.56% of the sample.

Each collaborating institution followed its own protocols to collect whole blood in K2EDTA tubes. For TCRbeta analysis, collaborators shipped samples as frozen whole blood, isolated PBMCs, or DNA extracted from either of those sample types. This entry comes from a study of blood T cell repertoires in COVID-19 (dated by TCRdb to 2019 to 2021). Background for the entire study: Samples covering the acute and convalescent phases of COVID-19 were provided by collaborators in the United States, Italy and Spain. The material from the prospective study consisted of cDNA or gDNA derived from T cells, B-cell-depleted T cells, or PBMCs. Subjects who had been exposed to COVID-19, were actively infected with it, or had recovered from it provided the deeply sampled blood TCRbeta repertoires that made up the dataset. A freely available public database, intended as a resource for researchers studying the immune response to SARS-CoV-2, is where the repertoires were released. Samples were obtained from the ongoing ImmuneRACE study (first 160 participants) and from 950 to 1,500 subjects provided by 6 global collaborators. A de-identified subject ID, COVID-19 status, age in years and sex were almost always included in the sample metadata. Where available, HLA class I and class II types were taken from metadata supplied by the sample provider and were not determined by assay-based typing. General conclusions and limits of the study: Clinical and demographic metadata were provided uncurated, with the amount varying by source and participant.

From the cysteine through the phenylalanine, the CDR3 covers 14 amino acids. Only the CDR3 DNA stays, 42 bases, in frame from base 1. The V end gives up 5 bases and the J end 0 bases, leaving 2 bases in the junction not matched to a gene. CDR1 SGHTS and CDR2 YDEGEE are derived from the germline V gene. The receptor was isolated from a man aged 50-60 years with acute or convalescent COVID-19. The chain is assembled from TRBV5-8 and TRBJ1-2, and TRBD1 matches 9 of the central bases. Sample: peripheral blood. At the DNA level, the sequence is TGTGCCAGCAGGCGGACAGGGGCTAACTATGGCTACACCTTC. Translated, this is CASRRTGANYGYTF.